This T cell receptor beta chain comes out of a study of OX40 agonist ivuxolimab in advanced cancers. Notes on the study in general: Not determined was the antigen specificity of the expanded peripheral T cells.

Turning to this clone: Its target is not known.

Germline CDR1 is SGHTA and CDR2 is FQGNSA. Trimming took off 3 bases at V and 3 bases at J, with 6 bases between the two ends. The CDR3 is made up of 13 amino acids. Data came from immunoSEQ multiplex PCR; TCRdb stores just in-frame clones and leaves some out. This repertoire shows tens of thousands of clones, nearly 85% found once; its top ten account for around 21%. This chain links TRBV7-2 with TRBJ1-5; D remains ambiguous. This specimen was CD4+ or CD8+ T cells sorted from blood, taken in a trial of the OX40 agonist ivuxolimab. The TCR sequence derives from an adult with an advanced solid tumor such as melanoma, head and neck, liver or kidney cancer. CDR3 amino acids: CASSLWDNQPQHF. The CDR3 coding sequence is TGTGCCAGCAGCTTGTGGGACAATCAGCCCCAGCATTTT.